Sequencing of this TCR beta chain was carried out in a study of cytomegalovirus exposure and HLA in healthy donors. Regarding the study as a whole: The study put 150 or so TCR beta chains on its list as cytomegalovirus-associated.

On this clone: The antigen remains undetermined.

Using immunoSEQ multiplex PCR, the repertoire was profiled, and TCRdb retains in-frame clones only, with some absent. Among about 140,000 clones listed, about 86% were seen once. The clonotype originates from a woman younger than 35 in good health and CMV-seropositive. Input material: PBMCs.

The CDR3 sequence: CASSLSVARGGETQYF. The CDR3 bases are TGCGCCAGCAGCTTAAGCGTAGCCAGGGGTGGAGAGACCCAGTACTTC. The V call is TRBV5-1, the J call TRBJ2-5; D may be TRBD1 (6 bases). The V gene's germline CDR1 is SGHRS and CDR2 YFSETQ. The CDR3 covers 16 residues. V lost 2 bases and J lost 4, with 18 bases in between.